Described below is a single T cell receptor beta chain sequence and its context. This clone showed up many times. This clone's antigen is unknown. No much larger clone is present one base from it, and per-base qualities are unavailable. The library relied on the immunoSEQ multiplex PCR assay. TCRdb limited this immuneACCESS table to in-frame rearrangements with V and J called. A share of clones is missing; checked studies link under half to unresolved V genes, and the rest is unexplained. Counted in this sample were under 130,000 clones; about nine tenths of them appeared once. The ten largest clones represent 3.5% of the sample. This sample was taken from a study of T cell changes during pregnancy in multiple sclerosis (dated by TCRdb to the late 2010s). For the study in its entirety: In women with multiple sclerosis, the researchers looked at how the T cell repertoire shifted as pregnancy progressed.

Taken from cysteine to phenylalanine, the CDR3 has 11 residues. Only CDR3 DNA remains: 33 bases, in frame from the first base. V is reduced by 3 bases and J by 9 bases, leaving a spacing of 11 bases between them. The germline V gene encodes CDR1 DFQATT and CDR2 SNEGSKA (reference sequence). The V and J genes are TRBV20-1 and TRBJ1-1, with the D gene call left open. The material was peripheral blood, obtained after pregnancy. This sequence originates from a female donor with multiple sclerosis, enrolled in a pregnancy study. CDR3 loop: CSASTMSKAFF. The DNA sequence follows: TGCAGTGCTAGTACCATGAGTAAAGCTTTCTTT.